This T cell receptor beta chain was sequenced for a study of T cell repertoires in cytomegalovirus infection. In the study overall: As its CMV epitopes, the study selected recently identified HLA-C-restricted and well-studied HLA-B-restricted targets.

In this sample, this clonotype turned up a few times. Its specificity is unknown. Germline V gene data show CDR1 as SGHTA and CDR2 as FQGTGA. Trimming removed 5 bases at V and 0 bases at J, with 18 bases between. The CDR3 extends over 17 amino acids. TCRdb ran MiXCR on the reads and lists one entry per CDR3 protein. The top ten hold around 15% of the sample, which has 900,000 to 950,000 distinct CDR3 sequences, about a third seen once. General study results and limits: Summed public TCR beta family frequency identified CMV carriers bearing the relevant HLA.

Material: cultured CD8+ T cells from PBMCs, obtained from culture after CMV antigen stimulation. The rearrangement uses TRBV7-3 and TRBJ2-3, with D perhaps matching TRBD1 (6 bases). This clonotype was obtained from a human donor in good health (CMV status not recorded). Some clones in this sample may be carry-over from other donors' samples. CDR3 protein: CASSNPDRSSSTDTQYF. The CDR3 DNA reads as TGTGCCAGCAGCAACCCGGACAGATCTTCTAGCACAGATACGCAGTATTTT.